This T cell receptor (beta chain) comes out of a study of T cells expressing NK-cell markers. Germline V gene lookup returns CDR1 SGHAT and CDR2 FQDESV (reference sequence). There are 15 residues in the CDR3. TCRdb re-called the 5' RACE reads and shows each CDR3 protein once, DNA omitted. Its listing shows fewer than 550,000 distinct CDR3 sequences. Study observations and caveats: In four donors, these clonotypes also led the CD3+CD56-NKG2C+ fraction.

With respect to this clonotype: No antigen is known for it.

The sample comprised blood T cells: a sorted CD56 or NKG2C T cell subset, CD4+ or CD8+ T cells, or bulk PBMC T cells (not recorded which). The origin of this receptor is a woman in her forties or fifties in good health. J is TRBJ2-1 and V is TRBV11-1. CDR3 protein: CASSIGGSSYNEQFF.